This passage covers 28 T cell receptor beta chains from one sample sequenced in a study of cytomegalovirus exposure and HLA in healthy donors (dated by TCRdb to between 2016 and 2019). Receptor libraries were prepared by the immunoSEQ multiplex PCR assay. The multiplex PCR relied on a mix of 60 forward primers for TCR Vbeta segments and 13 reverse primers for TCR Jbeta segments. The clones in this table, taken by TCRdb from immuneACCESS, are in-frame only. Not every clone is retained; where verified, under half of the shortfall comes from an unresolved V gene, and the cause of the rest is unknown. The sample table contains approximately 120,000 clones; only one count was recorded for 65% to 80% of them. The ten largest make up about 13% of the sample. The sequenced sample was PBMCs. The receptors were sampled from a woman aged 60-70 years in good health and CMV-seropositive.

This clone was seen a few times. The CDR3 sequence is CASSLGLAAQETQYF. DNA for the CDR3: TGTGCCAGCTCACTCGGACTAGCGGCGCAAGAGACCCAGTACTTC. The chain is built from TRBV18 and TRBJ2-5; 10 bases map to TRBD2. CDR1 is KGHSH, CDR2 LQKENI, per germline. V lost 4 bases to trimming and J lost 2 bases; unmatched junction nucleotides: 4. The CDR3 has 15 amino acids. Looking up the rest from reference TRBV18 and TRBJ2-5 gives the full variable domain: NAGVMQNPRHLVRRRGQEARLRCSPMKGHSHVYWYRQLPEEGLKFMVYLQKENIIDESGMPKERFSAEFPKEGPSILRIQQVVRGDSAAYFCASSLGLAAQETQYFGPGTRLLVL.

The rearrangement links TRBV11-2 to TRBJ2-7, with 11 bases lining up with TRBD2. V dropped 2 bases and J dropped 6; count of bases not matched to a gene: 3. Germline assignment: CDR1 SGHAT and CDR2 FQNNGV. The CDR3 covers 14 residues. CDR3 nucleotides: TGTGCCAGCAGCTTATCTAGCGGGAGGTTCGAGCAGTACTTC. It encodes CASSLSSGRFEQYF.

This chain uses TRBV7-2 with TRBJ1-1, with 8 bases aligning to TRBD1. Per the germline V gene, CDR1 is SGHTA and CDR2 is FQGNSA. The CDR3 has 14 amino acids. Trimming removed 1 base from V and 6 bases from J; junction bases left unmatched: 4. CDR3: CASSLEQGVAEAFF. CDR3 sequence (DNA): TGTGCCAGCAGCTTAGAACAGGGGGTCGCTGAAGCTTTCTTT.

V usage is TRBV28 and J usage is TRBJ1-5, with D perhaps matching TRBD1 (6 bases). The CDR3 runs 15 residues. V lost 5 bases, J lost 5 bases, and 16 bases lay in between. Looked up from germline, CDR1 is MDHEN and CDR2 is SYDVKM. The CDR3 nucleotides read TGTGCCAGCAGTGGTGACGCGGGGGCCGATCAGCCCCAGCATTTT. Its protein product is CASSGDAGADQPQHF.

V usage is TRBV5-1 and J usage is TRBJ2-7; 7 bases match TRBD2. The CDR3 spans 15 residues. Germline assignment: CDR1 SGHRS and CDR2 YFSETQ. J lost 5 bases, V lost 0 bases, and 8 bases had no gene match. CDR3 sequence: CASSLGGGRGHEQYF. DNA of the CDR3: TGCGCCAGCAGCTTGGGGGGGGGTAGGGGCCACGAGCAGTACTTC. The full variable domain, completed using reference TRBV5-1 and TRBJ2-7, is KAGVTQTPRYLIKTRGQQVTLSCSPISGHRSVSWYQQTPGQGLQFLFEYFSETQRNKGNFPGRFSGRQFSNSRSEMNVSTLELGDSALYLCASSLGGGRGHEQYFGPGTRLTVT.

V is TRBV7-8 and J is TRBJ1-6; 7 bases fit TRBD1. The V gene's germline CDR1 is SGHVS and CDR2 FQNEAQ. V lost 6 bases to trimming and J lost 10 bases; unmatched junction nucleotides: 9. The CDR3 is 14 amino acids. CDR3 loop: CASRLRQGTSPLHF. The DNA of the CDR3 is TGTGCCAGCAGACTAAGACAGGGAACCTCACCCCTCCACTTT.

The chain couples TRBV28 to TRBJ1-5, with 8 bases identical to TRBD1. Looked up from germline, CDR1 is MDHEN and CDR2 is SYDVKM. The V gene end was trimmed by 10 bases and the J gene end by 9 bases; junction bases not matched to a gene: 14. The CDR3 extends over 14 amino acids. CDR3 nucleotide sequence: TGTGCCATTGGGACAGGAACACCATCACGGCCCCAGCATTTT. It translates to CAIGTGTPSRPQHF.

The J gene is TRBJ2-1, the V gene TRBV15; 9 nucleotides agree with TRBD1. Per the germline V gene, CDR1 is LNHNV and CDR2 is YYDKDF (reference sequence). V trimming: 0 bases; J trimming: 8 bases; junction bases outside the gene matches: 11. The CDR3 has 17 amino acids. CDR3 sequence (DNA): TGTGCCACCAGCAGAGATAGGGGGACAGGGCCCATGGATGAGCAGTTCTTC. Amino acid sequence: CATSRDRGTGPMDEQFF.

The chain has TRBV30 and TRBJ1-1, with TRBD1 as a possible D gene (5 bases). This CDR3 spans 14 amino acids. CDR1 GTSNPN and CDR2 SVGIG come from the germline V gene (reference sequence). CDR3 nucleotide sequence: TGTGCTGTTACGGCAGGGTATAAGTCCACTGAAGCTTTCTTT. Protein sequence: CAVTAGYKSTEAFF.

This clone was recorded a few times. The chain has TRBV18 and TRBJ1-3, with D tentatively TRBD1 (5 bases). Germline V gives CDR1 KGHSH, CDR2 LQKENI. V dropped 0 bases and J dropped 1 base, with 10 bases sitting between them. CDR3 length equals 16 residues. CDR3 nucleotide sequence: TGTGCCAGCTCACCACCAACAGGATTATCTGGAAACACCATATATTTT. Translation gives CASSPPTGLSGNTIYF.

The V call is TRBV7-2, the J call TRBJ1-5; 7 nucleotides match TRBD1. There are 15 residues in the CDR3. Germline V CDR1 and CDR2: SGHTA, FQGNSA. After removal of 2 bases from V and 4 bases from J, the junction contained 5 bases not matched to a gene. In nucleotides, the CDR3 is TGTGCCAGCAGCTTATACGGGACAGCGAATCAGCCCCAGCATTTT. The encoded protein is CASSLYGTANQPQHF.

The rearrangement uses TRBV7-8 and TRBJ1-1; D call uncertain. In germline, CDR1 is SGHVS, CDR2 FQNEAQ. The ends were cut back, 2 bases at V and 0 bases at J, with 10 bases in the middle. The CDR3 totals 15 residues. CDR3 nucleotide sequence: TGTGCCAGCAGCTTATACGAGGGAATGAACACTGAAGCTTTCTTT. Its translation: CASSLYEGMNTEAFF.

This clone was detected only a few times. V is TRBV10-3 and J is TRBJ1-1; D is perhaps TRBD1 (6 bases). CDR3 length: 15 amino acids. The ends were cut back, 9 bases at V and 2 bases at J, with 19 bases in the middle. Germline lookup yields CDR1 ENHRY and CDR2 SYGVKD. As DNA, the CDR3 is TGTGCCATATCAGGGGTGGCGGGAGCCAACACTGAAGCTTTCTTT. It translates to CAISGVAGANTEAFF.

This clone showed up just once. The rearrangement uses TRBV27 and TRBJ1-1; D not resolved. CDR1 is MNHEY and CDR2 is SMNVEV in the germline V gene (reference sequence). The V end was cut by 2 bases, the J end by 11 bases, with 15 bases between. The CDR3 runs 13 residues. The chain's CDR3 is CASSLVPGLDAFF. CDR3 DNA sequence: TGTGCCAGCAGTTTAGTTCCGGGGTTGGATGCTTTCTTT.

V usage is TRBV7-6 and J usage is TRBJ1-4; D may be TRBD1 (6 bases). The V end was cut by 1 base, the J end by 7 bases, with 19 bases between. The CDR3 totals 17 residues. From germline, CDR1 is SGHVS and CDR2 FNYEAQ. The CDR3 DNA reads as TGTGCCAGCAGCTTAGGACCCCGGGGGGCGGCCGGTGAAAAACTGTTTTTT. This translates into CASSLGPRGAAGEKLFF.

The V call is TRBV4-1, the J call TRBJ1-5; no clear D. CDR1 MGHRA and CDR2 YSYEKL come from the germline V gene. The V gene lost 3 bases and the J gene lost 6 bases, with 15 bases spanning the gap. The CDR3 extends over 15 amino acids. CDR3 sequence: CASSHELGGSQPQHF. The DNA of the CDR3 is TGCGCCAGCAGCCATGAGCTTGGAGGGTCTCAGCCCCAGCATTTT.

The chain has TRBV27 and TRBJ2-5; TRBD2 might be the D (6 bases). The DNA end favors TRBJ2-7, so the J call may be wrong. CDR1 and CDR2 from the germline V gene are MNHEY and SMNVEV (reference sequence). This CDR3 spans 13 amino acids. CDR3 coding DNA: TGTGCCAGCAGTTTCGGGGACTTCTACGAGCAGTACTTC. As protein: CASSFGDFYEQYF.

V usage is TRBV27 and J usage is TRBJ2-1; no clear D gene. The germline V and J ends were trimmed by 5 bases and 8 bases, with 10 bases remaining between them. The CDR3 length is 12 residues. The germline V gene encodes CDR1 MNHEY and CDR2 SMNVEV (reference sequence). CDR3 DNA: TGTGCCAGCAGTCCTACAGTGGATGAGCAGTTCTTC. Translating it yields CASSPTVDEQFF.

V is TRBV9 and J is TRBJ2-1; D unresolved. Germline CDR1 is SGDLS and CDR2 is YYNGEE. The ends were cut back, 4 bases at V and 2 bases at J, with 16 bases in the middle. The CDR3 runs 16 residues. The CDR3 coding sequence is TGTGCCAGCAGCCCCCATTTAGCCGGCACCTACAATGAGCAGTTCTTC. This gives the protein CASSPHLAGTYNEQFF.

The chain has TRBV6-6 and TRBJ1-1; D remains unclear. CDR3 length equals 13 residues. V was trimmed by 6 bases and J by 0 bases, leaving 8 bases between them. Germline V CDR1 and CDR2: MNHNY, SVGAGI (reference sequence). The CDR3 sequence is CASSPGVNTEAFF. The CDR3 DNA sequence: TGTGCCAGCAGCCCGGGTGTGAACACTGAAGCTTTCTTT.

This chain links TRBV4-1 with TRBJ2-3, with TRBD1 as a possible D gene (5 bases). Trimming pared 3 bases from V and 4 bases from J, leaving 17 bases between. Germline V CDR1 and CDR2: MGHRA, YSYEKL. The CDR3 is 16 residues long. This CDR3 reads CASSHVGARIPDTQYF. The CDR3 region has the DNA TGCGCCAGCAGCCATGTAGGGGCGCGAATCCCAGATACGCAGTATTTT.

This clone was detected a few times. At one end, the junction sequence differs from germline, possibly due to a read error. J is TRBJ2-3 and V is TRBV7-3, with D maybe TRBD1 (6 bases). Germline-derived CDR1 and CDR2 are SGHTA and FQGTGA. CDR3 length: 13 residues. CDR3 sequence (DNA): TGTGCCAGCAGCGTAACACAGGGAGATACGCAGTATTTT. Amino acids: CASSVTQGDTQYF. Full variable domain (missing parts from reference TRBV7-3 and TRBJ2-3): GAGVSQTPSNKVTEKGKYVELRCDPISGHTALYWYRQSLGQGPEFLIYFQGTGAADDSGLPNDRFFAVRPEGSVSTLKIQRTERGDSAVYLCASSVTQGDTQYFGPGTRLTVL.

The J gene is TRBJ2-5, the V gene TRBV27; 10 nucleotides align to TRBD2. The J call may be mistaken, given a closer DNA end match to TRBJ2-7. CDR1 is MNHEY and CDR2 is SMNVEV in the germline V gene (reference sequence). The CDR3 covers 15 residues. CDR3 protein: CASRLGTSEFLEQYF. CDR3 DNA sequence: TGTGCCAGCAGACTAGGGACTAGCGAGTTCCTCGAGCAGTACTTC.

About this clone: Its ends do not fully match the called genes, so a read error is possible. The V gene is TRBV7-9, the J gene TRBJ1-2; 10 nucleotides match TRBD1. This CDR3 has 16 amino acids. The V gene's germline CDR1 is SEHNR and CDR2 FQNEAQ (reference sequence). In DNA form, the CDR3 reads TGTTCCAGCAGCTTAGCGCTCGGGACAGGGGAGAGGGGCTACACCTTC. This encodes CSSSLALGTGERGYTF.

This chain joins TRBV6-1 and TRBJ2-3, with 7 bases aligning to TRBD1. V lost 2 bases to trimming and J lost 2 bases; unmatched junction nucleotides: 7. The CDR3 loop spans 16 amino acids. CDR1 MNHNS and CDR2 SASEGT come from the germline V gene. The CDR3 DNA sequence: TGTGCCAGCAGTGAAACAGGGACAGCTGACACAGATACGCAGTATTTT. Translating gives CASSETGTADTDTQYF.

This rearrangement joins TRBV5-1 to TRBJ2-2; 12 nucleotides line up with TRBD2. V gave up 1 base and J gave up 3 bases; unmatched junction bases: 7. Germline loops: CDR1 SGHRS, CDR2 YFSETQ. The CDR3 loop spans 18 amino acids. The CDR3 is CASSLNLAGGPYTGELFF. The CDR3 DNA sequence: TGCGCCAGCAGCTTGAACCTAGCGGGGGGGCCGTACACCGGGGAGCTGTTTTTT.

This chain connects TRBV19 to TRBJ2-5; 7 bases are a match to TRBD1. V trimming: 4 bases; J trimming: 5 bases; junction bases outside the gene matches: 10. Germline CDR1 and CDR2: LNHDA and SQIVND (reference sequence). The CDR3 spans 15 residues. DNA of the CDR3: TGTGCCAGTAGTAGCCCGACAGGGCGTGTGGAGACCCAGTACTTC. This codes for CASSSPTGRVETQYF.

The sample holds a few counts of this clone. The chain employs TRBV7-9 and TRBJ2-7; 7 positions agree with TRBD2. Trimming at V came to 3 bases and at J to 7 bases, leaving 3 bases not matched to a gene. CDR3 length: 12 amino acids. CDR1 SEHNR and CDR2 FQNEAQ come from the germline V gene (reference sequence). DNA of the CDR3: TGTGCCAGCAGCTTCGACGGGAGGGAGCAGTACTTC. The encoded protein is CASSFDGREQYF.